Following are 27 T cell receptor beta chains from one sample sequenced in a study of T cell responses to AZD1222 COVID-19 vaccine (dated by TCRdb to the early 2020s). Library method: the immunoSEQ multiplex PCR assay. TCRdb limited this immuneACCESS table to in-frame rearrangements with V and J called. A share of clones is missing; checked studies link under half to unresolved V genes, and the rest is unexplained. The sample table lists 150,000 or so clones, 90% of them with a count of one. 6.9% of the sample is taken by the ten largest. This sample's time point label indicates: baseline before first vaccination. The sequenced sample was peripheral blood, obtained on day 0 of AZD1222 vaccination. The receptor set was obtained from an adult in good health.

This clone has just one count. The chain joins TRBV2 to TRBJ1-2; 10 bases agree with TRBD1. The ends lost 7 bases at V and 7 bases at J; junction bases unmatched: 6. Germline CDR1 SNHLY, CDR2 FYNNEI. This CDR3 has 13 amino acids. The CDR3 DNA reads as TGTGCCAGCACTAGACAGGGGGCGCTTGGCTACACCTTC. Amino acid sequence: CASTRQGALGYTF.

This chain connects TRBV9 to TRBJ2-1; 7 nucleotides match TRBD2. The CDR3 consists of 16 residues. The V gene's germline CDR1 is SGDLS and CDR2 YYNGEE. J was trimmed by 4 bases and V by 1 base; bases with no gene match: 8. CDR3 region: CASSVTHGLVYNEQFF. The CDR3 bases are TGTGCCAGCAGCGTAACCCACGGACTAGTATACAATGAGCAGTTCTTC.

This clone was seen once. The chain employs TRBV27 and TRBJ1-5; 7 bases match TRBD1. Germline V gene data show CDR1 as MNHEY and CDR2 as SMNVEV (reference sequence). The CDR3 has 13 residues. Trimming took 6 bases from V and 5 from J; bases not matched to a gene: 4. For the CDR3, the DNA is TGTGCCAGCAGGGGGACAGAGTATCAGCCCCAGCATTTT. Encoded protein: CASRGTEYQPQHF.

This rearrangement joins TRBV7-9 to TRBJ2-7, with a weak D call TRBD1 (5 bases). With 1 base removed from V and 5 bases from J, the gap between germline ends came to 12 bases. The germline gives CDR1 SEHNR, CDR2 FQNEAQ (reference sequence). There are 14 residues in the CDR3. The CDR3 DNA sequence: TGTGCCAGCAGCTTAGTGCAGGGCTTCCACGAGCAGTACTTC. Amino acids: CASSLVQGFHEQYF.

J is TRBJ2-5 and V is TRBV12-3 or TRBV12-4, with a tentative D call TRBD1 (5 bases). Trimming pared 6 bases from V and 4 bases from J, leaving 12 bases between. This CDR3 region has 13 residues. The CDR3: CASRPRVGETQYF. The CDR3 DNA reads TGTGCCAGCAGGCCCAGGGTAGGAGAGACCCAGTACTTC.

This clone has only a few counts. The chain carries TRBV7-9 and TRBJ2-2; D possibly corresponds to TRBD2 (6 bases). Germline assignment: CDR1 SEHNR and CDR2 FQNEAQ (reference sequence). V shed 5 bases and J shed 5 bases, with 15 bases lying between them. The length of the CDR3 is 15 residues. In nucleotides, the CDR3 is TGTGCCAGCAGCGCCCGCCGCGGGGAGACCGGGGAGCTGTTTTTT. It is translated as CASSARRGETGELFF.

This chain links TRBV20-1 with TRBJ2-7; D uncertain. The germline gives CDR1 DFQATT, CDR2 SNEGSKA (reference sequence). The CDR3 runs 11 residues. V was shortened by 2 bases and J by 1 base, with 3 bases between the two germline ends. CDR3 sequence reads: CSARLSYEQYF. The CDR3 nucleotides read TGCAGTGCTAGACTATCCTACGAGCAGTACTTC.

The chain has TRBV2 and TRBJ2-2; no clear D gene. The CDR3 length is 12 residues. Germline CDR1 SNHLY, CDR2 FYNNEI. The V gene lost 6 bases and the J gene lost 6 bases, with 8 bases spanning the gap. The CDR3 DNA follows: TGTGCCAGCAGCCGTATCGCCGGGGAGCTGTTTTTT. Amino acids: CASSRIAGELFF.

The CDR3 DNA sequence: TGTGCCAGCAGTTACGGTGGGGGCGCGGGTTCACCCCTCCACTTT. It yields the protein CASSYGGGAGSPLHF. This rearrangement joins TRBV6-2 or TRBV6-3 to TRBJ1-6; TRBD1 might be the D (6 bases). There are 15 residues in the CDR3. From germline, CDR1 is MNHEY and CDR2 SVGEGT. V lost 2 bases and J 9 bases, leaving 14 bases between the germline ends.

The chain is built from TRBV11-1 and TRBJ2-3; D might be TRBD2 (6 bases). The CDR3 is made up of 15 amino acids. Trimming left V 5 bases short and J 2 bases short, with 14 bases between. Per the germline V gene, CDR1 is SGHAT and CDR2 is FQDESV (reference sequence). CDR3 in DNA: TGTGCCAGCAGCCCCGGGGCGGGGCTCACAGATACGCAGTATTTT. It specifies CASSPGAGLTDTQYF.

V and J are TRBV5-1 and TRBJ2-2; tentative D call: TRBD1 (5 bases). V shed 4 bases and J shed 4 bases, with 14 bases lying between them. Per the germline V gene, CDR1 is SGHRS and CDR2 is YFSETQ. The CDR3 runs to 15 residues. The DNA of the CDR3 is TGCGCCAGCAGCCCAGGGTTGGTTGGCACCGGGGAGCTGTTTTTT. Amino acid sequence: CASSPGLVGTGELFF.

The table lists this clone with a count of one. The V and J genes are TRBV2 and TRBJ1-4, with 8 bases matching TRBD1. Trimming took 6 bases from V and 4 from J; bases not matched to a gene: 1. The V gene's germline CDR1 is SNHLY and CDR2 FYNNEI. This CDR3 region has 13 residues. This CDR3 reads CASRTGDNEKLFF. CDR3 coding DNA: TGTGCCAGCAGGACAGGGGATAATGAAAAACTGTTTTTT.

V is TRBV7-2 and J is TRBJ2-1; 11 positions match TRBD2. Germline trimming cut 0 bases from V and 12 bases from J; bases unmatched to any gene: 10. Looked up from germline, CDR1 is SGHTA and CDR2 is FQGNSA. This CDR3 is built from 16 residues. CDR3 DNA sequence: TGTGCCAGCAGCTTAGCGTTAGCGGGGGGGGGACAGGTGCAGTTCTTC. This gives the protein CASSLALAGGGQVQFF.

This clone came up once. The chain couples TRBV27 to TRBJ1-1, with TRBD1 matching over 7 bases. The V gene end was trimmed by 5 bases and the J gene end by 0 bases; junction bases not matched to a gene: 6. Looked up from germline, CDR1 is MNHEY and CDR2 is SMNVEV (reference sequence). This CDR3 spans 15 amino acids. CDR3 coding DNA: TGTGCCAGCAGTCGAATGGGACAGATGAACACTGAAGCTTTCTTT. The encoded protein is CASSRMGQMNTEAFF.

This rearrangement joins TRBV7-2 to TRBJ2-3; the D gene is possibly TRBD2 (5 bases). Germline V gene data show CDR1 as SGHTA and CDR2 as FQGNSA. The ends were cut back, 1 base at V and 13 bases at J, with 18 bases in the middle. The CDR3 is 14 residues long. CDR3 DNA: TGTGCCAGCAGCTTAGAAATAATCCGGGGTAATGAGTATTTT. Residues: CASSLEIIRGNEYF.

The chain links TRBV2 to TRBJ2-5; 7 positions agree with TRBD1. With V trimmed by 0 bases and J by 5 bases, 9 bases remained unmatched. The CDR3 is 16 amino acids. The germline V gene encodes CDR1 SNHLY and CDR2 FYNNEI. The CDR3 loop reads CASSEALEGARETQYF. CDR3 nucleotide sequence: TGTGCCAGCAGTGAAGCGCTTGAGGGGGCGCGGGAGACCCAGTACTTC.

This chain joins TRBV28 and TRBJ2-3; 10 positions agree with TRBD2. Germline V CDR1 and CDR2: MDHEN, SYDVKM. There are 15 residues in the CDR3. Germline trimming cut 7 bases from V and 5 bases from J; bases unmatched to any gene: 9. Written as DNA, the CDR3 is TGTGCCAGCACGGTGCAGCGGGGGGGCGTAGATACGCAGTATTTT. Amino acid sequence: CASTVQRGGVDTQYF.

CDR3 nucleotide sequence: TGTGCCAGCAGTACAGGGGGAAGCGGTGAGCAGTTCTTC. Protein product: CASSTGGSGEQFF. The genes are TRBV6-4 and TRBJ2-1, with TRBD1 matching over 8 bases. The CDR3 extends over 13 amino acids. CDR1 is MRHNA and CDR2 is SNTAGT in the germline V gene. Unmatched junction bases numbered 6, after V lost 5 bases and J lost 9 bases.

J is TRBJ1-5 and V is TRBV28, with D perhaps matching TRBD1 (6 bases). Germline V gene sequence: CDR1 MDHEN, CDR2 SYDVKM. V was clipped by 6 bases and J by 1 base, with 19 bases between them. The CDR3 extends over 17 amino acids. The CDR3 loop reads CASSHRQGRWSNQPQHF. CDR3 bases: TGTGCCAGCAGCCACCGTCAGGGGCGGTGGAGCAATCAGCCCCAGCATTTT.

The chain links TRBV28 to TRBJ2-1, with D perhaps TRBD1 (6 bases). This CDR3 has 11 residues. Deletions cut 6 bases from V and 10 bases from J, with 10 bases between. The V gene's germline CDR1 is MDHEN and CDR2 SYDVKM. The DNA for the CDR3 is TGTGCCAGCAGCAGGGGAACGGAGCAGTTCTTC. This gives the protein CASSRGTEQFF.

The gene calls are TRBV27 and TRBJ2-2, with TRBD1 matching over 10 bases. This CDR3 has 17 amino acids. Trimming removed 5 bases from V and 4 bases from J; junction bases left unmatched: 10. Germline lookup yields CDR1 MNHEY and CDR2 SMNVEV (reference sequence). CDR3 amino acids: CASSRLTGGESTGELFF. CDR3 DNA: TGTGCCAGCAGTCGGTTGACAGGGGGCGAATCCACCGGGGAGCTGTTTTTT.

The chain recombines TRBV10-3 with TRBJ1-1; D gene ambiguous. Trimming took off 3 bases at V and 4 bases at J, with 12 bases between the two ends. Germline V lookup: CDR1 ENHRY, CDR2 SYGVKD. The CDR3 length is 14 residues. The CDR3 loop reads CAISDKDETTEAFF. The CDR3, as DNA: TGTGCCATCAGTGATAAGGATGAGACCACTGAAGCTTTCTTT.

The chain combines TRBV7-9 with TRBJ2-1; TRBD1 might be the D (6 bases). Per germline, CDR1 SEHNR and CDR2 FQNEAQ (reference sequence). V lost 1 base to trimming and J lost 10 bases, with 8 bases between them. The CDR3 loop spans 12 amino acids. CDR3 sequence reads: CASSLGTVEQFF. DNA for the CDR3: TGTGCCAGCAGCTTAGGGACAGTAGAGCAGTTCTTC.

This sequence joins TRBV11-3 and TRBJ1-5, with 8 bases matching TRBD1. The ends lost 1 base at V and 0 bases at J; junction bases unmatched: 11. The CDR3 has 19 residues. Germline V lookup: CDR1 SGHNT, CDR2 YENEEA. CDR3 loop: CASSLGPGGVEYSNQPQHF. In nucleotides, the CDR3 is TGTGCCAGCAGCTTAGGCCCAGGGGGCGTTGAATATAGCAATCAGCCCCAGCATTTT.

This rearrangement joins TRBV10-1 to TRBJ2-5, with 11 bases aligning to TRBD2. Trimming cost V 0 bases and J 11 bases; bases outside gene matches: 2. CDR1 and CDR2 from the germline V gene are WNHNN and SYGVQD (reference sequence). There are 13 residues in the CDR3. DNA of the CDR3: TGCGCCAGCAGTGAGTCACTAGCGGGGGTACAGTACTTC. Its translation: CASSESLAGVQYF.

The rearrangement links TRBV6-4 to TRBJ2-1, with TRBD2 as a possible D gene (6 bases). Deletions cut 10 bases from V and 7 bases from J, with 20 bases between. CDR3 length: 14 amino acids. Germline-derived CDR1 and CDR2 are MRHNA and SNTAGT. CDR3 nucleotide sequence: TGTGCCACCTCGGGGGAGGCCAGTTCGAATGAGCAGTTCTTC. This gives the protein CATSGEASSNEQFF.

V and J are TRBV24-1 and TRBJ1-2; D not certain. Trimming left V 6 bases short and J 0 bases short, with 7 bases between. The CDR3 length is 13 residues. The germline CDR1 and CDR2 sequences are KGHDR and SFDVKD. The CDR3 nucleotides are TGTGCCACCAGTCAAGGGACTAACTATGGCTACACCTTC. Its translation is CATSQGTNYGYTF.